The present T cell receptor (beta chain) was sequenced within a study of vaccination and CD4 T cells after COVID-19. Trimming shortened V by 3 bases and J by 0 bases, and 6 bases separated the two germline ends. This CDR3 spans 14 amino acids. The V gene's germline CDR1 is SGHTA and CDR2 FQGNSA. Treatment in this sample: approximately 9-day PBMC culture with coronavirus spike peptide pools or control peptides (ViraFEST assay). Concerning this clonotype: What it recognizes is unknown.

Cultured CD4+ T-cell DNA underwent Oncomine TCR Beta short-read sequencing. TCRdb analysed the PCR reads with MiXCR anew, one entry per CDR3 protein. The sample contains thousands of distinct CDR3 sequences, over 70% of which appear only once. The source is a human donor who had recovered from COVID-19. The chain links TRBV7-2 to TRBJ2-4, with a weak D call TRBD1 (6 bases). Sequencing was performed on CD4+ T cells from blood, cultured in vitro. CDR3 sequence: CASSLGQAKNIQYF. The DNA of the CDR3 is TGTGCCAGCAGCTTGGGACAAGCCAAAAACATTCAGTACTTC.